The rows below give T cell receptor beta chains drawn from one sample of a study of shared clonotypes between healthy human individuals. Sequencing used immunoSEQ multiplex PCR; TCRdb keeps in-frame clones, though not all of them. The sample consists of about 590,000 clones, nearly 97% of them appearing once. Sequencing was done on a sample of naive CD8+ T cells sorted from blood. All receptors derive from a woman aged 25 to 39 in good health. Each CDR3 is given without its conserved first and last residue.

J | V | CDR3
TRBJ2-3 | TRBV4-1 | ASSQGGWQGGSTDTQY
TRBJ1-1 | TRBV5-6 | ASSFEGALPEAF
TRBJ1-2 | TRBV5-1 | ASSLQGSDGYT
TRBJ2-2 | TRBV5-1 | ASSVRAGELF
TRBJ2-6 | TRBV15 | ATSRDLGANVLT
TRBJ2-7 | TRBV5-4 | ASSLVPGAGRYEQY
TRBJ2-2 | TRBV5-1 | ASRGTGLAGAPTNTGELF
TRBJ2-7 | TRBV9 | ASSVGGSPYEQY
TRBJ2-7 | TRBV27 | ASSSGRGLERETGEQY
TRBJ1-1 | TRBV19 | ASSMESPGGENTEAF
TRBJ1-5 | TRBV19 | ASSIWGGNQPQH
TRBJ2-2 | TRBV19 | ASSTKAGELF
TRBJ2-1 | TRBV14 | ASSQVSGTSVNEQF